These 4 T cell receptor beta chains were sequenced from one sample in a study of blood T cell repertoires in COVID-19. Method: immunoSEQ multiplex PCR; TCRdb's copy keeps in-frame clones and lacks some. The sample lists around 280,000 clones, approximately 86% occurring once. Sequencing was performed on peripheral blood. The receptor set was obtained from a man between 70 and 80 years old with acute or convalescent COVID-19.

In its sample, this clone was seen once. J is TRBJ2-1 and V is TRBV28; D is possibly TRBD1 (6 bases). Germline CDR1 reads MDHEN; CDR2 reads SYDVKM. With 7 bases removed from V and 4 bases from J, the gap between germline ends came to 23 bases. The CDR3 extends over 17 amino acids. CDR3 nucleotides: TGTGCCAGCACCACTACAGAGGGGGATATTCTATACAATGAGCAGTTCTTC. Translated: CASTTTEGDILYNEQFF.

The chain employs TRBV21-1 and TRBJ2-7; the DNA was not compared with TRBD1, the D call given in the table. TRBV21-1 is described as a pseudogene. This CDR3 contains 12 residues. CDR3 residues: CASSRQYYEQYF. The CDR3 DNA sequence: TGTGCCAGCAGCCGACAGTACTACGAGCAGTACTTC.

This clone was observed a handful of times. The chain carries TRBV3-1 (or the pseudogene TRBV3-2) and TRBJ1-2; perhaps TRBD1 as D (6 bases). Between the trimmed V and J ends, which lost 4 bases and 11 bases, there was a span of 14 bases. The CDR3 is made up of 12 amino acids. Germline V gene sequence: CDR1 LGHDT, CDR2 YNNKEL (reference sequence). In nucleotides, the CDR3 is TGTGCCAGCAGCCCCACTGGACAGTTGTACACCTTC. Residues: CASSPTGQLYTF.

J is TRBJ1-5 and V is TRBV20-1; D gene unclear. Looked up from germline, CDR1 is DFQATT and CDR2 is SNEGSKA (reference sequence). CDR3 size: 13 residues. Trimming removed 3 bases from V and 0 bases from J, with 6 bases in between. CDR3 protein: CSASRSSNQPQHF. In DNA form, the CDR3 reads TGCAGTGCTAGTCGTAGTAGCAATCAGCCCCAGCATTTT.